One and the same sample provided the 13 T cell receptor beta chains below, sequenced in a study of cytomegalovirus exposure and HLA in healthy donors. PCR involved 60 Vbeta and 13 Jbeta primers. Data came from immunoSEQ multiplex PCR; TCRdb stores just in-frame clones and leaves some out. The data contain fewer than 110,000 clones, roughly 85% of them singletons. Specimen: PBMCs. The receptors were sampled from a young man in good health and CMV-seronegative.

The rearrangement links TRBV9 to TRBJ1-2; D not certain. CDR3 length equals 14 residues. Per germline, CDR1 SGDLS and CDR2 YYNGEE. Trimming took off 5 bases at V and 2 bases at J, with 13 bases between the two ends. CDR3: CASSPDVRNYGYTF. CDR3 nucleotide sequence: TGTGCCAGCAGTCCCGATGTCAGGAACTATGGCTACACCTTC.

For the CDR3, the DNA is TGCGCCAGCAGCTTGGGGCATTCCAGGGAGGATGGCTACACCTTC. Translating it yields CASSLGHSREDGYTF. This chain joins TRBV5-1 and TRBJ1-2, with D maybe TRBD1 (5 bases). V shed 0 bases and J shed 6 bases, with 15 bases lying between them. Germline lookup yields CDR1 SGHRS and CDR2 YFSETQ. This CDR3 is built from 15 residues.

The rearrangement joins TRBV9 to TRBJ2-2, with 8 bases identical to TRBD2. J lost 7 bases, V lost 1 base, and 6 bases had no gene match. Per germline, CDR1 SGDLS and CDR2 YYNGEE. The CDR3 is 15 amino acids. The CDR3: CASSVTGGGGGELFF. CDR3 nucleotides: TGTGCCAGCAGCGTAACGGGAGGGGGTGGCGGGGAGCTGTTTTTT.

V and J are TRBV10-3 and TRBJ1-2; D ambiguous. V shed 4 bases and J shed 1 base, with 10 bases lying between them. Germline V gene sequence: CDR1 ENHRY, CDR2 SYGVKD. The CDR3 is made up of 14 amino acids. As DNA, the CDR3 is TGTGCCATCAGTGGAGAGGGATTTAACTATGGCTACACCTTC. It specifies CAISGEGFNYGYTF.

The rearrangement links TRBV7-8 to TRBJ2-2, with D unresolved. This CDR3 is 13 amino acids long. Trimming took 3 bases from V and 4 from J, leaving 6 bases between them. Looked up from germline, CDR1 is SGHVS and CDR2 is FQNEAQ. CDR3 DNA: TGTGCCAGCAGCTTCCCGGGCACCGGGGAGCTGTTTTTT. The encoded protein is CASSFPGTGELFF. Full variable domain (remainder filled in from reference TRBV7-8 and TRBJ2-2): GAGVSQSPRYKVAKRGQDVALRCDPISGHVSLFWYQQALGQGPEFLTYFQNEAQLDKSGLPSDRFFAERPEGSVSTLKIQRTQQEDSAVYLCASSFPGTGELFFGEGSRLTVL.

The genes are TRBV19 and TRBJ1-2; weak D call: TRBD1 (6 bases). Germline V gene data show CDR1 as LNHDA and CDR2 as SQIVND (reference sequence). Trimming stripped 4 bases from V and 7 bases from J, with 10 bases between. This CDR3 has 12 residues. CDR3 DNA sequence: TGTGCCAGTAGTACCAGACAGGCTGGCTACACCTTC. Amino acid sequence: CASSTRQAGYTF.

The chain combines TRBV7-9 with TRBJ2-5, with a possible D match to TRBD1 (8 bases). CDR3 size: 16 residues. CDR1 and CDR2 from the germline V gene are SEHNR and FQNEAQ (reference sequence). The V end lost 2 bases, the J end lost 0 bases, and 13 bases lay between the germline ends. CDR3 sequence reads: CASSLTGGGDQETQYF. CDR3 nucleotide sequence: TGTGCCAGCAGCTTAACAGGGGGAGGGGACCAAGAGACCCAGTACTTC.

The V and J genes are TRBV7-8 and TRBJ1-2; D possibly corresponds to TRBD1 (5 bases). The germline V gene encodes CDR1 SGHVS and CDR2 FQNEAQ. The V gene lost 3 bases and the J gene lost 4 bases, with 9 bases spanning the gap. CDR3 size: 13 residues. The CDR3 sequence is CASSFGQTYGYTF. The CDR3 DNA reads TGTGCCAGCAGCTTCGGACAAACCTATGGCTACACCTTC.

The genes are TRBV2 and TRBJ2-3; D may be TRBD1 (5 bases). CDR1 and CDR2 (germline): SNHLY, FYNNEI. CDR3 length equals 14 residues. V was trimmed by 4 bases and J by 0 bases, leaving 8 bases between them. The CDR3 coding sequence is TGTGCCAGCAGTGCCAGGGTTAGCACAGATACGCAGTATTTT. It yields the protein CASSARVSTDTQYF.

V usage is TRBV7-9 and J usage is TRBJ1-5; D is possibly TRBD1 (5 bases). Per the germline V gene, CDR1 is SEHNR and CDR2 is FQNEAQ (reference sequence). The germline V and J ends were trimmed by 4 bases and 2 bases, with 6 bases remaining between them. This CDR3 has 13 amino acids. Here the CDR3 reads CASSWGGNQPQHF. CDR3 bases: TGTGCCAGCAGCTGGGGGGGCAATCAGCCCCAGCATTTT.

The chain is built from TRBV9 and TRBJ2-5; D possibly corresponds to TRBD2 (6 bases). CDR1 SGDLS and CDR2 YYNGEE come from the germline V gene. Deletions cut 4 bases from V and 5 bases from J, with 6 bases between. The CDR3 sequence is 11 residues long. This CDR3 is CASSRGETQYF. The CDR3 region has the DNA TGTGCCAGCAGCCGGGGGGAGACCCAGTACTTC.

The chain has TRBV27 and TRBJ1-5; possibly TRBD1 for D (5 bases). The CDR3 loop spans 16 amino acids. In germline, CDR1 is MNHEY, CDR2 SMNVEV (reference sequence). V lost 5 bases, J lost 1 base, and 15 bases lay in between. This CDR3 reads CASSQTAAGSNQPQHF. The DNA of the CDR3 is TGTGCCAGCAGTCAGACAGCTGCAGGGAGCAATCAGCCCCAGCATTTT.

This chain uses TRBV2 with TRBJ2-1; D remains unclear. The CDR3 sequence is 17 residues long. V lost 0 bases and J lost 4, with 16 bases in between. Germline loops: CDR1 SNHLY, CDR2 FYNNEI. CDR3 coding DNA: TGTGCCAGCAGTGAAGCGCTTCTTCAGACTCGGTACAATGAGCAGTTCTTC. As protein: CASSEALLQTRYNEQFF.